This T cell receptor (beta chain) originates from a study of cytomegalovirus exposure and HLA in healthy donors. The study, taken as a whole, reports: Across all donors, roughly uniform sequencing depth was an assumption of the presence/absence analyses. When the data were analyzed later, several of the most significant clusters appeared to be linked to common viral pathogens.

The PCR employed 60 Vbeta primers together with 13 Jbeta primers. Some clones are missing from TCRdb's copy, which holds only in-frame ones; the method was immunoSEQ multiplex PCR. The sample includes roughly 76,000 clones. A word on this clone: What it binds is not known.

The germline CDR1 and CDR2 sequences are SGDLS and YYNGEE. CDR3 length equals 15 residues. V was clipped by 0 bases and J by 2 bases, with 9 bases between them. The chain is built from TRBV9 and TRBJ2-1; D is perhaps TRBD2 (6 bases). Sequencing used PBMCs. The source is a female donor in good health and CMV-seropositive. The CDR3 region is CASSVGGNTYNEQFF. DNA of the CDR3: TGTGCCAGCAGCGTAGGCGGGAATACCTACAATGAGCAGTTCTTC. Supplemented by reference TRBV9 and TRBJ2-1, the full variable domain reads DSGVTQTPKHLITATGQRVTLRCSPRSGDLSVYWYQQSLDQGLQFLIQYYNGEERAKGNILERFSAQQFPDLHSELNLSSLELGDSALYFCASSVGGNTYNEQFFGPGTRLTVL.